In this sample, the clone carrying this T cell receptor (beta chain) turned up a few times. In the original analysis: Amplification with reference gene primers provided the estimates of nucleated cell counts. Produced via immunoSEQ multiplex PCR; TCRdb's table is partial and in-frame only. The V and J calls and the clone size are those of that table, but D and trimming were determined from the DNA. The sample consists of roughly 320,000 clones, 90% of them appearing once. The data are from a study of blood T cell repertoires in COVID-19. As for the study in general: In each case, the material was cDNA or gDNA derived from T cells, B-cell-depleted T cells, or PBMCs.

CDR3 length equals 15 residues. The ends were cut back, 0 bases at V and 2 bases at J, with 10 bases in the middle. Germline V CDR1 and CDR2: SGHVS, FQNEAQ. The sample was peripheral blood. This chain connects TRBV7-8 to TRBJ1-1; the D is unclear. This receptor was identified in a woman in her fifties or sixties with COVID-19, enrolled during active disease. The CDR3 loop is CASSLAQVGNTEAFF. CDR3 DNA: TGTGCCAGCAGCTTAGCGCAGGTCGGTAACACTGAAGCTTTCTTT.